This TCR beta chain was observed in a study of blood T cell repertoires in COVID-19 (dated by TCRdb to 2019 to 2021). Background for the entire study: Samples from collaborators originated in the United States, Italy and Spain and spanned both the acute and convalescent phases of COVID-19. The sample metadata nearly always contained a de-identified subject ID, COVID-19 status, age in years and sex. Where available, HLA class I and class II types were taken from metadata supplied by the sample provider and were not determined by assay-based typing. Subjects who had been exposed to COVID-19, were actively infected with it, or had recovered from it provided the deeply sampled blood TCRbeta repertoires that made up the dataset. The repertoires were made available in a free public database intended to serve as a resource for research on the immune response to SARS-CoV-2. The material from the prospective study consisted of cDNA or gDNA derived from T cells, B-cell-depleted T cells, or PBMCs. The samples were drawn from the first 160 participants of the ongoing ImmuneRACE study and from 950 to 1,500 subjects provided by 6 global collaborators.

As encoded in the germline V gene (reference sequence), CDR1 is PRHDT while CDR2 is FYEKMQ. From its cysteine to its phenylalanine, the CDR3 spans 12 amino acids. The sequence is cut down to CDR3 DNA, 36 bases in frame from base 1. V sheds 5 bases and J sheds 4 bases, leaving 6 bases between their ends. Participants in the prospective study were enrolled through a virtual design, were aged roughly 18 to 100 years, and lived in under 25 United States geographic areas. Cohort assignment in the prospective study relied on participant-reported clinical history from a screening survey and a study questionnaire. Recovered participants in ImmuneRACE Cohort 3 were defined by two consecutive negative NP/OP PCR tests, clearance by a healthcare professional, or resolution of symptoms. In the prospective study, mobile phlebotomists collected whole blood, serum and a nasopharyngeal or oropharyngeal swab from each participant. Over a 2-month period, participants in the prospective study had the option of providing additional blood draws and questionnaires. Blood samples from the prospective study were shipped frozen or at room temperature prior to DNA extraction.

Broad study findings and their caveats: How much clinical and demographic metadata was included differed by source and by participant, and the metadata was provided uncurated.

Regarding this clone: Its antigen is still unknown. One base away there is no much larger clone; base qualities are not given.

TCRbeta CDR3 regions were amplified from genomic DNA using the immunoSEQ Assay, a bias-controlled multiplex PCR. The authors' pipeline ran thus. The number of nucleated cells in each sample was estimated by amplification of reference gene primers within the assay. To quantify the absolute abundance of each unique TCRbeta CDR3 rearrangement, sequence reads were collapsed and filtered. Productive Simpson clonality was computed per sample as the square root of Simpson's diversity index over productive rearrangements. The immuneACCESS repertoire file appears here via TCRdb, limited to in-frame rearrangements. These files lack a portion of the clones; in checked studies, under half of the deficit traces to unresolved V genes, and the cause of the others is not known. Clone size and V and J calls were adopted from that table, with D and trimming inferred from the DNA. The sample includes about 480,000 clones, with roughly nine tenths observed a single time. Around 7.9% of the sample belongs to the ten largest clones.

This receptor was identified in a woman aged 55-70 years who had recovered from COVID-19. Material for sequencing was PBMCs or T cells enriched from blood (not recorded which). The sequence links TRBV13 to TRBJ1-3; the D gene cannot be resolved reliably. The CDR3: CASSPRGNTIYF. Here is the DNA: TGTGCCAGCAGCCCCAGGGGAAACACCATATATTTT. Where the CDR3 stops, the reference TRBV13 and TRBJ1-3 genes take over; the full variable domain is AAGVIQSPRHLIKEKRETATLKCYPIPRHDTVYWYQQGPGQDPQFLISFYEKMQSDKGSIPDRFSAQQFSDYHSELNMSSLELGDSALYFCASSPRGNTIYFGEGSWLTVV.